The rows below give T cell receptor beta chains drawn from one sample of a study of shared clonotypes between healthy human individuals. Method: immunoSEQ multiplex PCR; TCRdb's copy keeps in-frame clones and lacks some. The sample consists of about 2,100,000 clones, under 95% of them appearing once. Sequencing was carried out using naive CD8+ T cells from PBMCs. The receptors were gathered from a man aged 18 to 30 in good health. Some clones in this sample may be carry-over from other donors' samples. The CDR3 runs from the conserved cysteine through the conserved F or W. A D gene is named only where the DNA matches it firmly. Size is omitted from some rows. Given values are once, few, many or a class for expanded clones.

clone_size j_call v_call d_call cdr3_nt cdr3_aa
- TRBJ1-1 TRBV27 - TGTGCCAGCAGTTCCCGACAGTCGGTGAACACTGAAGCTTTCTTT CASSSRQSVNTEAFF
once TRBJ2-7 TRBV28 - TGTGCCAGCACCACGAGTGGTCCGGGCGAGCAGTACTTC CASTTSGPGEQYF
- TRBJ1-1 TRBV4-1 TRBD1 TGCGCCAGCAGCCACAACAGGGGTTCCAACACTGAAGCTTTCTTT CASSHNRGSNTEAFF
- TRBJ2-3 TRBV7-9 - TGTGCCAGCAGCCCCAGGGATCGGGCCTATAGCACAGATACGCAGTATTTT CASSPRDRAYSTDTQYF
once TRBJ2-5 TRBV28 - TGTGCCAGCAGTTTACTGGCTCGGGAGACCCAGTACTTC CASSLLARETQYF
- TRBJ2-1 TRBV19 - TGTGCCAGTAGTATTTCTCCCAGCTCCTACAATGAGCAGTTCTTC CASSISPSSYNEQFF
few TRBJ1-2 TRBV9 - TGTGCCAGCAGCGTAGGGGGCATGGGCTATGGCTACACCTTC CASSVGGMGYGYTF
once TRBJ2-1 TRBV2 - TGTGCCAGCAGTGAAGGAGGGGGGAATGAGCAGTTCTTC CASSEGGGNEQFF
- TRBJ1-2 TRBV27 - TGTGCCAGCAGTTTAGCAGCTAACTATGGCTACACCTTC CASSLAANYGYTF
few TRBJ1-1 TRBV27 - TGTGCCAGCAGTTTGTGGGAGAACACTGAAGCTTTCTTT CASSLWENTEAFF
- TRBJ2-7 TRBV9 - TGTGCCAGCAGCGTTGAGAGGGAGCAGTACTTC CASSVEREQYF
- TRBJ2-7 TRBV21-1 - TGTGCCAGCAGCAAAATTTTGGCTAGCGGCTCCTACGAGCAGTACTTC CASSKILASGSYEQYF
- TRBJ2-7 TRBV29-1 TRBD1 TGCAGCGTTGAGTTAGGGGGCGGATCCTACGAGCAGTACTTC CSVELGGGSYEQYF
once TRBJ1-3 TRBV11-2 - TGTGCCAGCAGCTTAGGTGGAGCGTCCTCAGACACCATATATTTT CASSLGGASSDTIYF
- TRBJ1-2 TRBV7-9 - TGTGCCAGCCGGACAGAATATGGCTACACCTTC CASRTEYGYTF
- TRBJ2-1 TRBV7-3 TRBD2 TGTGCCAGCAGCTTAGGGACTAGCGGGAGATACAATGAGCAGTTCTTC CASSLGTSGRYNEQFF
- TRBJ2-2 TRBV9 TRBD1 TGTGCCAGCAGCGGACAGGGTCCGAACACCGGGGAGCTGTTTTTT CASSGQGPNTGELFF
- TRBJ2-7 TRBV25-1 - TGTGCCAGCAGTGCCCGGGGCGGGCGGAACTCCTACGAGCAGTACTTC CASSARGGRNSYEQYF
- TRBJ1-6 TRBV27 TRBD1 TGTGCCAGCAGCTTCGCGACAGGGCCGAGCTCCTATAATTCACCCCTCCACTTT CASSFATGPSSYNSPLHF
- TRBJ1-2 TRBV25-1 - TGTGCCAGCAGTGAAGACAGTAACTATGGCTACACCTTC CASSEDSNYGYTF
once TRBJ2-3 TRBV15 - TGTGCCACCAGCAGAGGGTGGGCAAGAGATAGCACAGATACGCAGTATTTT CATSRGWARDSTDTQYF
- TRBJ1-1 TRBV4-1 - TGCGCCAGCAGCCAAGGACTAGGGGTGATTGAAGCTTTCTTT CASSQGLGVIEAFF
- TRBJ2-7 TRBV19 - TGTGCCAGTAGTCCGCGAATCACACTCTACGAGCAGTACTTC CASSPRITLYEQYF
- TRBJ1-6 TRBV30 - TGTGCCTGGAAGACCTATAATTCACCCCTCCACTTT CAWKTYNSPLHF
- TRBJ1-1 TRBV27 - TGTGCCAGCAGTTTACTCGGGCCCTCCAAAGCTTTCTTT CASSLLGPSKAFF
- TRBJ1-5 TRBV6-6 - TGTGCCAGCAGGTCGGCGGATCCCAATCAGCCCCAGCATTTT CASRSADPNQPQHF
- TRBJ2-7 TRBV12-5 - TGTGCTAGTGGTTTGGTACGTGGAGGGATTAACGAGCAGTACTTC CASGLVRGGINEQYF
once TRBJ2-2 TRBV5-1 - TGCGCCAGCAGCTTGGATCTGAGGCGGATTAACACCGGGGAGCTGTTTTTT CASSLDLRRINTGELFF
- TRBJ1-2 TRBV27 - TGTGCCAGCAGTTGGCACGCCGTCTATGGCTACACCTTC CASSWHAVYGYTF
- TRBJ2-3 TRBV2 TRBD2 TGTGCCAGCAGTTCTCCGATAGCGGGAACGAAACGCACAGATACGCAGTATTTT CASSSPIAGTKRTDTQYF
- TRBJ1-2 TRBV2 - TGTGCCACGACGACAGTCTATGGCTACACCTTC CATTTVYGYTF
- TRBJ2-7 TRBV27 - TGTGCCAGCAGTGCGGTGGGGGCCTGGTACGAGCAGTACTTC CASSAVGAWYEQYF
- TRBJ2-1 TRBV28 TRBD2 TGTGCCAGCAGCAAGCGGCCCATAGGCGGGAGGGCCTTATCCTACAATGAGCAGTTCTTC CASSKRPIGGRALSYNEQFF
once TRBJ2-5 TRBV7-9 - TGTGCCAGCAGCTCTGTAGTAGAGACCCAGTACTTC CASSSVVETQYF
- TRBJ2-6 TRBV5-1 - TGCGCCAGCAGCTTGCCGCAGGGGAAATACCCCTCTGGGGCCAACGTCCTGACTTTC CASSLPQGKYPSGANVLTF
few TRBJ1-1 TRBV6-5 - TGTGCCAGCAGTTACTCACCGGGGGGCACTGAAGCTTTCTTT CASSYSPGGTEAFF
- TRBJ2-7 TRBV16 - TGTGCCAGCAGCCAATTGACAGACTACGAGCAGTACTTC CASSQLTDYEQYF
- TRBJ1-2 TRBV27 TRBD1 TGTGCCAGCAGACTCCTAGGGACAGGGCATAACACCTTC CASRLLGTGHNTF
- TRBJ2-1 TRBV15 - TGTGCCACCGCTTCTAATGGTTTACACAATGAGCAGTTCTTC CATASNGLHNEQFF
- TRBJ2-1 TRBV5-1 TRBD2 TGCGCCAGCAGCTTTGCGGGAGGGCCCAATGAGCAGTTCTTC CASSFAGGPNEQFF
- TRBJ2-7 TRBV4-3 - TGCGCCAGCAGCCACGACCGGGGAAGCGGCTACGAGCAGTACTTC CASSHDRGSGYEQYF
- TRBJ2-7 TRBV7-9 TRBD1 TGTGCCAGCAGCTTGCGACAGGGAATCCAAAACGAGCAGTACTTC CASSLRQGIQNEQYF
- TRBJ2-1 TRBV14 - TGTGCCAGCAGCCCGACAGTGTACAATGAGCAGTTCTTC CASSPTVYNEQFF
- TRBJ2-3 TRBV4-2 TRBD2 TGTGCCAGCAGCCCCCAACAGCGGGAGGTCGCAGATACGCAGTATTTT CASSPQQREVADTQYF
- TRBJ2-2 TRBV6-5 - TGTGCCAGCAGTTACAGGCCGGGCACCGGGGAGCTGTTTTTT CASSYRPGTGELFF
once TRBJ2-1 TRBV29-1 - TGCAGCGTGGGGGAGTACAATGAGCAGTTCTTC CSVGEYNEQFF
- TRBJ2-7 TRBV6-5 - TGTGCCAGCAGTTACTCCGGAGGAAGCTACGAGCAGTACTTC CASSYSGGSYEQYF
once TRBJ1-4 TRBV28 TRBD1 TGTGCCAGCAGAAGGACAGGGGCTAATGAAAAACTGTTTTTT CASRRTGANEKLFF
- TRBJ1-5 TRBV27 - TGTGCCAGCAGTTCCCATGCAGGGGCAAATCAGCCCCAGCATTTT CASSSHAGANQPQHF
- TRBJ2-1 TRBV9 - TGTGCCAGCAGCGCGGGGGTCGATGAGCAGTTCTTC CASSAGVDEQFF
- TRBJ2-5 TRBV9 - TGTGCCAGCAGCAATACCAATCGAGAGACCCAGTACTTC CASSNTNRETQYF
- TRBJ2-1 TRBV27 - TGTGCCAGCAGTTTATACAGCGGGCATACCTACAATGAGCAGTTCTTC CASSLYSGHTYNEQFF
- TRBJ1-5 TRBV6-5 - TGTGCCAGCAGTCCAACGACGGACGGCAATCAGCCCCAGCATTTT CASSPTTDGNQPQHF
- TRBJ2-2 TRBV4-1 - TGCGCCAGCAGCCAAGATGTCACTTTCACCGGGGAGCTGTTTTTT CASSQDVTFTGELFF
- TRBJ2-3 TRBV7-9 - TGTGCCAGCAGCTCCCCGGTACGGTCCACAGATACGCAGTATTTT CASSSPVRSTDTQYF
- TRBJ1-1 TRBV15 - TGTGCCACCAGCAGCCCTCGGAGCGGGAACACTGAAGCTTTCTTT CATSSPRSGNTEAFF
- TRBJ2-1 TRBV28 - TGTGCCAGCAGCACGATCTGGGACAATGAGCAGTTCTTC CASSTIWDNEQFF
- TRBJ2-3 TRBV15 - TGTGCCACCAGCAGAGATCGGGGAGATACGCAGTATTTT CATSRDRGDTQYF
- TRBJ2-1 TRBV6-5 TRBD2 TGTGCCAGCAGTTCTTCAGCGGGAGGGCTCATAGGTGAGCAGTTCTTC CASSSSAGGLIGEQFF
once TRBJ2-5 TRBV19 - TGTGCCAGTAGTAACCGGGGTCGAGAGACCCAGTACTTC CASSNRGRETQYF